Following are 9 T cell receptor beta chains from one sample sequenced in a study of radiation and T cells in renal cell carcinoma. TCRdb's table, derived via immunoSEQ multiplex PCR, lists solely in-frame clones and lacks some. Among some 150,000 clones listed, approximately 86% were seen once. Time point given: blood 4 weeks post-SBRT, at nephrectomy. Treatment here: 15 Gy SBRT to primary tumor, nephrectomy 4 weeks later. This sample comprised blood, obtained from a patient whose treatment included radiotherapy and nephrectomy. These receptors were taken from a woman aged 50 to 60 with renal cell carcinoma.

V and J are TRBV28 and TRBJ2-6; D is perhaps TRBD1 (6 bases). The CDR3 runs to 22 residues. The germline CDR1 and CDR2 sequences are MDHEN and SYDVKM. The ends were cut back, 1 base at V and 0 bases at J, with 25 bases in the middle. CDR3 region: CASSLSKVVWAGASSGANVLTF. In DNA, the CDR3 is TGTGCCAGCAGTTTATCTAAGGTTGTCTGGGCAGGGGCCAGCTCTGGGGCCAACGTCCTGACTTTC. Using reference TRBV28 and TRBJ2-6 for the parts outside the CDR3, the full variable domain is DVKVTQSSRYLVKRTGEKVFLECVQDMDHENMFWYRQDPGLGLRLIYFSYDVKMKEKGDIPEGYSVSREKKERFSLILESASTNQTSMYLCASSLSKVVWAGASSGANVLTFGAGSRLTVL.

The V call is TRBV27, the J call TRBJ2-6; weak D call: TRBD1 (5 bases). The germline V and J ends were trimmed by 3 bases and 1 base, with 10 bases remaining between them. This CDR3 region has 16 residues. From germline, CDR1 is MNHEY and CDR2 SMNVEV (reference sequence). The DNA for the CDR3 is TGTGCCAGCAGTTTCGCAGGGTTGTCTGGGGCCAACGTCCTGACTTTC. Translating gives CASSFAGLSGANVLTF.

The chain joins TRBV27 to TRBJ2-3; 11 bases match TRBD2. The CDR3 has 17 amino acids. The germline V gene encodes CDR1 MNHEY and CDR2 SMNVEV (reference sequence). Trimming removed 3 bases from V and 4 bases from J; junction bases left unmatched: 9. CDR3 nucleotides: TGTGCCAGCAGTTTTAGCGGGAGGGCCCAGAAAGCAGATACGCAGTATTTT. Its protein is CASSFSGRAQKADTQYF.

V and J are TRBV6-1 and TRBJ2-7, with D tentatively TRBD1 or TRBD2 (5 bases each). The V gene's germline CDR1 is MNHNS and CDR2 SASEGT. V was cut by 9 bases and J by 2 bases, with 17 bases left in between. The CDR3 is made up of 14 amino acids. Written as DNA, the CDR3 is TGTGCCAGTTGTTACGGGACGGAGGCCTACGAGCAGTACTTC. Translated: CASCYGTEAYEQYF.

This clone came up once. The chain uses TRBV14 and TRBJ1-2, with D hard to call. In germline, CDR1 is SGHDN, CDR2 FVKESK. Trimming took 0 bases from V and 2 from J, leaving 10 bases between them. The CDR3 runs 15 residues. In nucleotides, the CDR3 is TGTGCCAGCAGCCAAGATAATGACGGCAACTATGGCTACACCTTC. Its translation is CASSQDNDGNYGYTF.

The V call is TRBV10-3, the J call TRBJ1-1; 7 bases align to TRBD1. The germline V gene has CDR1 ENHRY and CDR2 SYGVKD. This CDR3 has 13 residues. The V gene end was trimmed by 7 bases and the J gene end by 1 base; junction bases not matched to a gene: 3. CDR3: CAITGTENTEAFF. The CDR3 DNA reads as TGTGCCATCACGGGGACAGAGAACACTGAAGCTTTCTTT.

The rearrangement joins TRBV11-3 to TRBJ2-1; D might be TRBD1 or TRBD2, each matching 7 bases. The ends were cut back, 1 base at V and 8 bases at J, with 12 bases in the middle. Germline V gene lookup returns CDR1 SGHNT and CDR2 YENEEA. This CDR3 spans 14 amino acids. The DNA for the CDR3 is TGTGCCAGCAGCTTAGCAGCAGGGGGGGATGAGCAGTTCTTC. Protein sequence: CASSLAAGGDEQFF.

The rearrangement joins TRBV28 to TRBJ1-5; a weak D match, TRBD1 (5 bases). Trimming removed 2 bases at V and 6 bases at J, with 8 bases between. Per the germline V gene, CDR1 is MDHEN and CDR2 is SYDVKM. This CDR3 region has 13 residues. The CDR3 DNA follows: TGTGCCAGCAGTTTAGTCGGGGGTCAGCCCCAGCATTTT. Translated: CASSLVGGQPQHF.

CDR3 amino acids: CASSDFLEQYF. The CDR3 nucleotides are TGTGCCAGCAGTGATTTCCTCGAGCAGTACTTC. The chain combines TRBV2 with TRBJ2-7; D gene ambiguous. Germline assignment: CDR1 SNHLY and CDR2 FYNNEI. CDR3 length equals 11 residues. The ends were cut back, 3 bases at V and 6 bases at J, with 6 bases in the middle.